The 2 T cell receptor beta chains below all came from one sample that was sequenced in a study of blood T cell repertoires in COVID-19. Sequencing was performed with immunoSEQ multiplex PCR; in TCRdb, only in-frame clones are kept and a portion is missing. The sample contains just over 70,000 clones, roughly 77% of which appear only once. Sequencing input: peripheral blood. The receptors stem from a woman in her 70s with acute or convalescent COVID-19.

This chain joins TRBV11-3 and TRBJ2-2; D may be TRBD1 (6 bases). The V gene's germline CDR1 is SGHNT and CDR2 YENEEA. V dropped 4 bases and J dropped 5 bases, with 8 bases sitting between them. The CDR3 sequence is 13 residues long. CDR3 in amino acids: CASSYRGTGELFF. Here the CDR3 DNA reads TGTGCCAGCAGCTATAGGGGGACCGGGGAGCTGTTTTTT.

The table lists this clone with a few counts. V usage is TRBV28 and J usage is TRBJ1-2, with D unresolved. CDR3 length equals 14 residues. The V and J ends lost 3 bases and 2 bases respectively, with 10 bases between them. Germline values: CDR1 MDHEN, CDR2 SYDVKM. CDR3 sequence: CASSFGRTNYGYTF. CDR3 nucleotide sequence: TGTGCCAGCAGTTTCGGTAGAACCAACTATGGCTACACCTTC.